Listed below are T cell receptor beta chains from one sample, sequenced in a study of blood T cells in healthy people across ages. One entry per CDR3 protein results from TCRdb running MiXCR on the 5' RACE reads. The sample shows hundreds of thousands of distinct CDR3 sequences, around 48% of them seen only once. The material sequenced was blood. All receptors derive from an older woman in good health. CDR3s include the opening cysteine and the closing phenylalanine or tryptophan. The D gene is left open where the match is weak. Clone sizes are given selectively: once, few, many, or a class where the clone is expanded.

D gene	V gene	J gene	clone size	CDR3 protein	CDR3 DNA
.	TRBV20-1	TRBJ1-2	few	CSARADVYGYTF	TGCAGTGCTAGGGCCGACGTCTATGGCTACACCTTC
.	TRBV15	TRBJ2-5	few	CATSRDLVGGQETQYF	TGTGCCACCAGCAGAGACTTAGTTGGGGGGCAAGAGACCCAGTACTTC
.	TRBV7-2	TRBJ2-3	many	CASRGVGLSTDTQYF	TGTGCCAGCAGGGGGGTGGGACTCAGCACAGATACGCAGTATTTT
.	TRBV20-1	TRBJ2-7	few	CSASHLGIGSEQYF	TGCAGTGCTAGCCATTTAGGAATCGGGAGCGAGCAGTACTTC
.	TRBV12-3/TRBV12-4	TRBJ2-5	medium-sized	CASSLGETQYF	TGTGCCAGCAGCTTAGGAGAGACCCAGTACTTC
.	TRBV21-1	TRBJ2-2	.	CACSKGGAGNPNTGELFF	TGTGCCTGCAGCAAAGGGGGAGCGGGAAACCCGAACACCGGGGAGCTGTTTTTT
TRBD2	TRBV3-1	TRBJ2-7	.	CASSKGLVGVSYEQYF	TGTGCCAGCAGCAAGGGACTAGTGGGAGTCTCCTACGAGCAGTACTTC
.	TRBV7-3	TRBJ2-7	few	CASSLTAAGFGEQYF	TGTGCCAGCAGCTTAACGGCAGCCGGGTTCGGCGAGCAGTACTTC
TRBD1	TRBV20-1	TRBJ2-7	few	CSAQSWGQGTLYEQYF	TGCAGTGCTCAGTCCTGGGGACAGGGCACCCTCTACGAGCAGTACTTC
.	TRBV6-2/TRBV6-3	TRBJ2-7	.	CASSYSHEEATGYEQYF	TGTGCCAGCAGTTACTCACACGAAGAAGCGACGGGTTACGAGCAGTACTTC
TRBD1	TRBV4-1	TRBJ1-5	.	CASSQGTGPLRQPQHF	TGCGCCAGCAGCCAAGGGACAGGCCCCTTGCGGCAGCCCCAGCATTTT
.	TRBV5-5	TRBJ2-7	.	CASSGGTRFSYNEQYF	TGTGCCAGCAGCGGGGGGACACGCTTCTCCTACAATGAGCAGTACTTC
TRBD1	TRBV9	TRBJ2-3	.	CASSPEQGADTQYF	TGTGCCAGCAGCCCCGAACAGGGGGCAGATACGCAGTATTTT
TRBD2	TRBV6-2/TRBV6-3	TRBJ2-1	.	CASSRSGTSVSNEQFF	TGTGCCAGCAGTCGAAGCGGGACTAGCGTGAGCAATGAGCAGTTCTTC
TRBD1	TRBV28	TRBJ1-2	.	CASSTSSGQGSYGYTF	TGTGCCAGCAGTACCTCCTCGGGACAGGGGTCCTATGGCTACACCTTC
.	TRBV20-1	TRBJ1-1	many	CSARDRVGSTEAFF	TGCAGTGCTAGAGATCGGGTGGGGTCCACTGAAGCTTTCTTT
TRBD2	TRBV29-1	TRBJ2-7	few	CSVGFGTSGDYEQYF	TGCAGCGTAGGGTTTGGGACTAGCGGGGACTACGAGCAGTACTTC
TRBD1	TRBV28	TRBJ2-2	.	CASSIGQGSYTGELFF	TGTGCCAGCAGTATAGGACAGGGATCGTACACCGGGGAGCTGTTTTTT
TRBD1	TRBV10-3	TRBJ1-1	.	CAIGQGGTEAFF	TGTGCCATCGGACAGGGGGGCACTGAAGCTTTCTTT
TRBD2	TRBV7-2	TRBJ2-5	.	CASSLFAGAGVAETQYF	TGTGCCAGCAGCTTATTCGCAGGAGCGGGAGTAGCAGAGACCCAGTACTTC
.	TRBV20-1	TRBJ2-1	.	CSALNSWGYNEQFF	TGCAGTGCTCTTAACAGTTGGGGATACAATGAGCAGTTCTTC
.	TRBV20-1	TRBJ2-5	few	CSGHTGGETQYF	TGCAGTGGTCACACAGGAGGGGAGACCCAGTACTTC
.	TRBV20-1	TRBJ2-1	.	CSARVANPFRGEQFF	TGCAGTGCTAGAGTCGCCAACCCATTTAGAGGTGAGCAGTTCTTC
.	TRBV29-1	TRBJ2-3	.	CSGLDQQQDTQYF	TGCAGCGGTCTCGACCAGCAGCAAGACACGCAGTATTTT
.	TRBV11-1	TRBJ2-7	few	CASSSRDFYEQYF	TGTGCCAGCAGCTCCCGGGACTTCTACGAGCAGTACTTC
TRBD2	TRBV12-3/TRBV12-4	TRBJ2-1	.	CASSSLNSSTSGSYNEQFF	TGTGCCAGCAGTTCCCTAAATTCATCGACTAGCGGGAGCTACAATGAGCAGTTCTTC
.	TRBV11-1	TRBJ2-7	few	CASSLGRGKNYEQYF	TGTGCCAGCAGCTTAGGTAGGGGAAAGAACTACGAGCAGTACTTC
TRBD2	TRBV4-2	TRBJ2-5	few	CASSQELMSGSFAETQYF	TGTGCCAGCAGCCAAGAATTGATGAGCGGGAGTTTTGCAGAGACCCAGTACTTC
.	TRBV7-2	TRBJ2-1	few	CASSGGPLSYNEQFF	TGTGCCAGCAGCGGCGGGCCCCTGTCCTACAATGAGCAGTTCTTC
.	TRBV20-1	TRBJ2-2	.	CSADDSRNTGELFF	TGCAGTGCTGATGACAGCAGGAACACCGGGGAGCTGTTTTTT
.	TRBV7-2	TRBJ2-1	once	CASSSHPRAGGNEQFF	TGTGCCAGCAGCTCCCACCCCCGGGCCGGTGGCAATGAGCAGTTCTTC
TRBD2	TRBV20-1	TRBJ2-7	.	CSARDPHREGTYEQYF	TGCAGTGCTAGAGACCCCCACCGGGAGGGAACCTACGAGCAGTACTTC
.	TRBV6-6	TRBJ1-2	few	CASRGGGAYGYTF	TGTGCCAGCAGAGGCGGGGGCGCCTATGGCTACACCTTC
TRBD2	TRBV20-1	TRBJ2-1	.	CSAAAGVREQFF	TGCAGTGCTGCAGCGGGAGTACGAGAGCAGTTCTTC
TRBD2	TRBV7-2	TRBJ2-1	once	CASSLILLAGGGNEQFF	TGTGCCAGCAGCTTAATTTTACTAGCGGGAGGGGGCAATGAGCAGTTCTTC
.	TRBV29-1	TRBJ2-7	many	CSVVGIRYEQYF	TGCAGCGTGGTAGGGATTCGCTACGAGCAGTACTTC
TRBD2	TRBV20-1	TRBJ2-5	.	CSARVSGSGETQYF	TGCAGTGCTAGAGTTAGCGGGAGTGGTGAGACCCAGTACTTC
.	TRBV5-1	TRBJ1-5	.	CASSPSEFSNQPQHF	TGCGCCAGCAGCCCTTCCGAGTTTTCCAATCAGCCCCAGCATTTT
.	TRBV4-3	TRBJ1-4	.	CASSQRQPGAKLFF	TGCGCCAGCAGCCAAAGACAGCCGGGGGCAAAACTGTTTTTT
TRBD1	TRBV20-1	TRBJ1-1	.	CSAPGQGDTEAFF	TGCAGTGCACCGGGACAGGGTGATACTGAAGCTTTCTTT
.	TRBV28	TRBJ2-7	.	CASSSPGGGIYEQYF	TGTGCCAGCAGTTCCCCCGGCGGAGGGATCTACGAGCAGTACTTC
.	TRBV6-1	TRBJ1-6	.	CASSEGSGGWLGHF	TGTGCCAGCAGTGAGGGAAGCGGGGGCTGGCTTGGCCACTTT
.	TRBV20-1	TRBJ1-5	.	CSARGSGSWQPQHF	TGCAGTGCTAGGGGCAGTGGGAGTTGGCAGCCCCAGCATTTT
.	TRBV5-1	TRBJ2-2	.	CASSTAGGRNTGELFF	TGCGCCAGCAGCACCGCTGGGGGCAGGAACACCGGGGAGCTGTTTTTT
.	TRBV7-2	TRBJ1-2	many	CASSPTGTNYGYTF	TGTGCCAGCAGCCCGACAGGAACGAACTATGGCTACACCTTC